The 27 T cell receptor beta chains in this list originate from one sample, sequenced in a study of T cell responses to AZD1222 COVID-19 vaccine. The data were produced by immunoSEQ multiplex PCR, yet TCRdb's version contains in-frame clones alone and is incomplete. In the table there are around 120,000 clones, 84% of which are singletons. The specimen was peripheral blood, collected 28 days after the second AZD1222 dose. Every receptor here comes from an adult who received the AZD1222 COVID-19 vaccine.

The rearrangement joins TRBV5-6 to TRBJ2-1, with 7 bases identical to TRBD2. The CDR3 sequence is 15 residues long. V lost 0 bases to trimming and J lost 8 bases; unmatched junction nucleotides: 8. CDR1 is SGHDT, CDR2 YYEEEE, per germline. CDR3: CASSLVGTNFDEQFF. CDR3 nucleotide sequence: TGTGCCAGCAGCTTGGTGGGGACTAACTTTGATGAGCAGTTCTTC.

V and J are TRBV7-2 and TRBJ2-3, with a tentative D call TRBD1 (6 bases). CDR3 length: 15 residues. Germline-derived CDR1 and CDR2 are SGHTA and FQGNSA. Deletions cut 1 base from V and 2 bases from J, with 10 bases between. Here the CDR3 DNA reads TGTGCCAGCAGCTTAGGCAGGGGAGCCACAGATACGCAGTATTTT. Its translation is CASSLGRGATDTQYF.

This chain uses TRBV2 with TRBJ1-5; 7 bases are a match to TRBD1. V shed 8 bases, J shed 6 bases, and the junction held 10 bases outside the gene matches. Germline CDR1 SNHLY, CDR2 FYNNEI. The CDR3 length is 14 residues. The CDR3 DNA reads TGTGCCAGCTCCGGGGGACAGTTGGGTCAGCCCCAGCATTTT. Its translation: CASSGGQLGQPQHF.

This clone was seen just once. The CDR3 sequence is CASSLGLRTDSNQPQHF. DNA for the CDR3: TGTGCCAGCAGCTTAGGTCTTAGGACTGATAGCAATCAGCCCCAGCATTTT. This chain uses TRBV11-2 with TRBJ1-5; D gene uncertain. Per the germline V gene, CDR1 is SGHAT and CDR2 is FQNNGV. The CDR3 extends over 17 amino acids. Between the trimmed V and J ends, which lost 1 base and 0 bases, there was a span of 13 bases.

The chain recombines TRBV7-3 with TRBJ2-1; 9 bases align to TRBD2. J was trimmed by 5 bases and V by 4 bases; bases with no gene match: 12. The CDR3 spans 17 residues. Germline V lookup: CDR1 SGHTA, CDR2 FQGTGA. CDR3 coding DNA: TGTGCCAGCAGCTCCATCGGGACTAGCAGGCCAGACAATGAGCAGTTCTTC. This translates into CASSSIGTSRPDNEQFF.

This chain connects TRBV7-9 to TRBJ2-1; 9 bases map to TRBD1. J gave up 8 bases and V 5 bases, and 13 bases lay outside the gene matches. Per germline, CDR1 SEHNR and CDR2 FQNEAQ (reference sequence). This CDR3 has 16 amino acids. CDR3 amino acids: CASSLGLGQGTDEQFF. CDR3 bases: TGTGCCAGCAGCCTCGGATTAGGACAGGGGACAGATGAGCAGTTCTTC.

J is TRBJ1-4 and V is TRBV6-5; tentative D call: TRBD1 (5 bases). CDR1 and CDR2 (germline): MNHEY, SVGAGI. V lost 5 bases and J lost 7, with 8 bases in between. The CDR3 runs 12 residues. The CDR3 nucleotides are TGTGCCAGCAGTCTTAGGGGTGAAAAACTGTTTTTT. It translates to CASSLRGEKLFF.

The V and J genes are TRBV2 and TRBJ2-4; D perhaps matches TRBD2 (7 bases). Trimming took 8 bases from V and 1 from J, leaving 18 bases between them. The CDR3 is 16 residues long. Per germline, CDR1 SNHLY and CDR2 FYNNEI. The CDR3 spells CASRGAFGGAKNIQYF. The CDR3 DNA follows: TGTGCCAGCCGGGGGGCGTTTGGTGGGGCCAAAAACATTCAGTACTTC.

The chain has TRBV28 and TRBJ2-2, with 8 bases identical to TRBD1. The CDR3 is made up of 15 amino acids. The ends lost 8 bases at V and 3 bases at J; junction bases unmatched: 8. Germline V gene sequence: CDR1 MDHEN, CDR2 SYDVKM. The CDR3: CASSSDRAYTGELFF. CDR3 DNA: TGTGCCAGCTCCTCGGACAGGGCTTACACCGGGGAGCTGTTTTTT.

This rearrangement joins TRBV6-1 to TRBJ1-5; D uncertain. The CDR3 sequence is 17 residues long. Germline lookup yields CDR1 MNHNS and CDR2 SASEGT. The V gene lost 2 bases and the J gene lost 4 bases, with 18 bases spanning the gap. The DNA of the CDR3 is TGTGCCAGCAGTGAATGGACGGGAGGAGTACTTAATCAGCCCCAGCATTTT. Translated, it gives CASSEWTGGVLNQPQHF.

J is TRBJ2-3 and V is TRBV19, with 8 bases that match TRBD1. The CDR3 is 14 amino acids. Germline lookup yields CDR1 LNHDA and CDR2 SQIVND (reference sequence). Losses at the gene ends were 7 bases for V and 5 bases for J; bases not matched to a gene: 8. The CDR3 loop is CASTRTGSGDTQYF. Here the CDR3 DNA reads TGTGCCAGTACGCGGACAGGGTCAGGAGATACGCAGTATTTT.

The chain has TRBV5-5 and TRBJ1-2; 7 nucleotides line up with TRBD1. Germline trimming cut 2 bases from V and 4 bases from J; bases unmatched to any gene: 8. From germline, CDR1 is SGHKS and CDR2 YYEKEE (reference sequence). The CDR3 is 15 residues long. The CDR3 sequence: CASSLQGRGAYGYTF. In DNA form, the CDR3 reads TGTGCCAGCAGCTTACAGGGGCGGGGAGCCTATGGCTACACCTTC.

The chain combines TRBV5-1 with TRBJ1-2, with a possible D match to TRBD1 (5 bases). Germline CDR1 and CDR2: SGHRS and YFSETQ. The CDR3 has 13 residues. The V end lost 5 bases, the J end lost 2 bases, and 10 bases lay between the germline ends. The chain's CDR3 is CASRVGANYGYTF. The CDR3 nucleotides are TGCGCCAGCAGGGTAGGGGCCAACTATGGCTACACCTTC.

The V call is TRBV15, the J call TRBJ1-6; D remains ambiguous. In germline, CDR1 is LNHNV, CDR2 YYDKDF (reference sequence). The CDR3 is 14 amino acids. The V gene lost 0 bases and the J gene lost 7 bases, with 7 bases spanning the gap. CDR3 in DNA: TGTGCCACCAGCAGAGATACCCAAAATTCACCCCTCCACTTT. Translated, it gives CATSRDTQNSPLHF.

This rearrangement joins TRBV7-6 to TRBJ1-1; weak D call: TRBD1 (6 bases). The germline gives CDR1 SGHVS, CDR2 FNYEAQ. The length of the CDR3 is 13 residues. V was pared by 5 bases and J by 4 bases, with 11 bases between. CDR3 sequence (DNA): TGTGCCAGCAGCCAGGGGAGGGCCACTGAAGCTTTCTTT. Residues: CASSQGRATEAFF.

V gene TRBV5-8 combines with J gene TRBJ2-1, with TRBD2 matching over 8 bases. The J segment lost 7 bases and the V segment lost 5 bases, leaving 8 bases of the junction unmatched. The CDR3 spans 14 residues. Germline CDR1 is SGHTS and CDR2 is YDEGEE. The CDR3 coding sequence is TGTGCCAGCAGGACATCCGGGGGGGCAAATGAGCAGTTCTTC. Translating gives CASRTSGGANEQFF.

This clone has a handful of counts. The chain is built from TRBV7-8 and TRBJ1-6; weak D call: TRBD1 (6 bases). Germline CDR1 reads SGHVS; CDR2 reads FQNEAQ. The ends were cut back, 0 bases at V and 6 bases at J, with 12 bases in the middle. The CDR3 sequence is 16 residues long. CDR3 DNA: TGTGCCAGCAGCTTAGCGTGGGGGCGCGGTAATTCACCCCTCCACTTT. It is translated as CASSLAWGRGNSPLHF.

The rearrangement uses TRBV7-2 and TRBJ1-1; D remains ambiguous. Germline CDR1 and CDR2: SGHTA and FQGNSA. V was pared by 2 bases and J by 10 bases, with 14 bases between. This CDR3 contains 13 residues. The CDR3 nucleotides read TGTGCCAGCAGCTTACTACTGACCGTTTTAGCTTTCTTT. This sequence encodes CASSLLLTVLAFF.

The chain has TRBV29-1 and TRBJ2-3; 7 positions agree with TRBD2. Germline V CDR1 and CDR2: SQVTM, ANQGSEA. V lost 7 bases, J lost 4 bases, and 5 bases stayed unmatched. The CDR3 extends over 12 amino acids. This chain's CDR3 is CSEASGPDTQYF. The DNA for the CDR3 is TGCAGCGAGGCTAGCGGTCCAGATACGCAGTATTTT.

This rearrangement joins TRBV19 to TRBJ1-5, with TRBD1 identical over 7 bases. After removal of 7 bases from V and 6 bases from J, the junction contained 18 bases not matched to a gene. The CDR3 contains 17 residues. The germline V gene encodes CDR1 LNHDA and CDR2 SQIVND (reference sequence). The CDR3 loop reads CASTTDRAAGLTQPQHF. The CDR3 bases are TGTGCCAGTACCACTGACAGGGCAGCAGGGCTCACTCAGCCCCAGCATTTT.

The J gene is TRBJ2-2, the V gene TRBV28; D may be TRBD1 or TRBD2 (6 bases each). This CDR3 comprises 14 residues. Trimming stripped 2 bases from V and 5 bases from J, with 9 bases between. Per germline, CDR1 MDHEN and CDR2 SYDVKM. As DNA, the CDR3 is TGTGCCAGCAGTTTAGGGGGGCGGACCGGGGAGCTGTTTTTT. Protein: CASSLGGRTGELFF.

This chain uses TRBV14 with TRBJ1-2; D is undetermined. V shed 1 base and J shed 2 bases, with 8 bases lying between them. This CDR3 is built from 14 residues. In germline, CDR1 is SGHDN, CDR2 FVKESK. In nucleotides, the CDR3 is TGTGCCAGCAGCCAAGGGCTCGGCAACTATGGCTACACCTTC. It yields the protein CASSQGLGNYGYTF.

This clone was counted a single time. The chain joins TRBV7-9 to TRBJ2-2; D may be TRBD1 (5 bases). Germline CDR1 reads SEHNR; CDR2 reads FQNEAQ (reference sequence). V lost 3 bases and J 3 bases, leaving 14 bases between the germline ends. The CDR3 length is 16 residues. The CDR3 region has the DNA TGTGCCAGCAGCTTGACTCTGACAGTCGACACCGGGGAGCTGTTTTTT. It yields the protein CASSLTLTVDTGELFF.

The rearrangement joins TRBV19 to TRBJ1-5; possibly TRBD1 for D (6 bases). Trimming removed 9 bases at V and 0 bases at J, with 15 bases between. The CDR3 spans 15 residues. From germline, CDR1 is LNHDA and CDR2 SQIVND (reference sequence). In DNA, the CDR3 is TGTGCCAGCCTCCGACAGGCGGATAGCAATCAGCCCCAGCATTTT. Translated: CASLRQADSNQPQHF.

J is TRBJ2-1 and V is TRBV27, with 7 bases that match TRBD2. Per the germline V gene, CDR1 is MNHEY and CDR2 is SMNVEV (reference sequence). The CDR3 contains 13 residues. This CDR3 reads CVSTSQGRNEQFF. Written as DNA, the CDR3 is TGTGTCTCGACTAGCCAAGGTAGAAATGAGCAGTTCTTC.

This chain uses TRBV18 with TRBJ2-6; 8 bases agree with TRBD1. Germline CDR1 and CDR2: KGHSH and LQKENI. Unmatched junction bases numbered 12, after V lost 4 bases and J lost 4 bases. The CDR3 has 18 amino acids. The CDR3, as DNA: TGTGCCAGCTCACGAATGACAGGGGCCTCAATCGGGGCCAACGTCCTGACTTTC. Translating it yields CASSRMTGASIGANVLTF.

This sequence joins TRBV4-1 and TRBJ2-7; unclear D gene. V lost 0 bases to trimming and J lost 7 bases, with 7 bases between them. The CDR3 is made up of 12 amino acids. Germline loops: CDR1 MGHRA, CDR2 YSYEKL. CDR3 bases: TGCGCCAGCAGCCAAGATCGTTTGGAGCAGTACTTC. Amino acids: CASSQDRLEQYF.